These T cell receptor beta chains were read from a single sample in a study of identical twins. TCRdb processed the 5' RACE reads anew with MiXCR; each CDR3 protein has one entry. The sample gives 600,000 to 850,000 distinct CDR3 sequences, around a sixth of which show up once; around 13% is in the top ten. The same sample was also studied in work on T cells expressing NK-cell markers.

Input material: PBMCs. The receptor source for this set is a woman in her late teens or twenties in good health. CDR3s include the opening cysteine and the closing phenylalanine or tryptophan. A D gene is named only where the DNA matches it firmly. Clone size is given for some rows only: seen once, a few or many times, or a class if the clone is expanded.

V gene	J gene	D gene	clone size	CDR3 protein	CDR3 DNA
TRBV7-9	TRBJ2-4	.	.	CASSSNEEGIQYF	TGTGCCAGCAGCTCCAACGAAGAAGGCATTCAGTACTTC
TRBV5-1	TRBJ2-4	.	many	CASSLGLAKNIQYF	TGCGCCAGCAGCTTGGGGTTAGCCAAAAACATTCAGTACTTC
TRBV15	TRBJ1-1	.	.	CATSLKTGNTEAFF	TGTGCCACCAGCCTGAAGACAGGGAACACTGAAGCTTTCTTT
TRBV5-1	TRBJ2-5	TRBD2	.	CASNRGGQETQYF	TGCGCCAGCAATCGCGGGGGACAAGAGACCCAGTACTTC
TRBV27	TRBJ2-6	.	few	CASLSPQAGANVLTF	TGTGCCTCACTCTCTCCGCAAGCTGGGGCCAACGTCCTGACTTTC
TRBV25-1	TRBJ1-1	.	.	CASSESTEAFF	TGTGCCAGCAGTGAATCTACTGAAGCTTTCTTT
TRBV5-6	TRBJ2-3	.	.	CASSSLRADTQYF	TGTGCCAGCAGCTCCCTCAGGGCGGATACGCAGTATTTT
TRBV12-3/TRBV12-4	TRBJ2-7	TRBD1	many	CASSLGQPPNEQYF	TGTGCCAGCAGTTTGGGACAGCCCCCTAATGAGCAGTACTTC
TRBV18	TRBJ1-1	.	.	CASSRGIEMNTEAFF	TGTGCCAGCTCACGAGGGATCGAGATGAACACTGAAGCTTTCTTT
TRBV7-9	TRBJ2-4	.	.	CASSFEEVKYF	TGTGCCAGCAGCTTCGAGGAGGTCAAGTACTTC
TRBV5-1	TRBJ2-5	TRBD2	.	CASSFGAGGNLQETQYF	TGCGCCAGCAGCTTTGGAGCGGGGGGGAACCTCCAAGAGACCCAGTACTTC